The 13 T cell receptor beta chains reported below all come from one sample, sequenced in a study of shared clonotypes between healthy human individuals. Sequencing used immunoSEQ multiplex PCR; TCRdb keeps in-frame clones, though not all of them. The profile shows 500,000 or so clones, roughly 95% of them singletons. Material: naive CD4+ T cells sorted from blood. The subset here: CD45RA+ positively selected. The source is a woman in her twenties or thirties in good health.

V gene TRBV2 combines with J gene TRBJ2-4; 14 bases fit TRBD2. Trimming took 6 bases from V and 6 from J; bases not matched to a gene: 7. The germline V gene has CDR1 SNHLY and CDR2 FYNNEI. This CDR3 region has 16 residues. This CDR3 reads CASSPGLAGGVNIQYF. Here the CDR3 DNA reads TGTGCCAGCAGCCCCGGACTAGCGGGAGGTGTAAACATTCAGTACTTC.

V gene TRBV6-6 combines with J gene TRBJ2-7; D possibly corresponds to TRBD2 (5 bases). This CDR3 is 14 amino acids long. V was shortened by 8 bases and J by 0 bases, with 14 bases between the two germline ends. Germline V CDR1 and CDR2: MNHNY, SVGAGI (reference sequence). Here the CDR3 reads CASQSSGVSYEQYF. CDR3 in DNA: TGTGCCAGCCAAAGTTCCGGGGTCTCCTACGAGCAGTACTTC.

The V call is TRBV7-2, the J call TRBJ1-5; 9 bases are shared with TRBD1. Germline assignment: CDR1 SGHTA and CDR2 FQGNSA. V gave up 1 base and J gave up 6 bases; unmatched junction bases: 7. The CDR3 runs 16 residues. CDR3 DNA: TGTGCCAGCAGCTTAGGCGGACAGGGGAGATTTCAGCCCCAGCATTTT. It encodes CASSLGGQGRFQPQHF.

The V gene is TRBV28, the J gene TRBJ1-4; 8 bases map to TRBD1. This CDR3 contains 14 residues. Germline V gene data show CDR1 as MDHEN and CDR2 as SYDVKM. V trimming: 6 bases; J trimming: 13 bases; junction bases outside the gene matches: 13. CDR3 sequence (DNA): TGTGCCAGCAGCGGACAGGGCTTTGGTGGTGGACTGTTTTTT. It is translated as CASSGQGFGGGLFF.

V usage is TRBV2 and J usage is TRBJ2-7, with 7 positions matching TRBD1. This CDR3 has 14 residues. Germline V gene lookup returns CDR1 SNHLY and CDR2 FYNNEI. The V gene end was trimmed by 6 bases and the J gene end by 6 bases; junction bases not matched to a gene: 11. The CDR3 nucleotides read TGTGCCAGCAGGTCTGACAGGGAAATACGCGAGCAGTACTTC. This gives the protein CASRSDREIREQYF.

V is TRBV5-5 and J is TRBJ2-5; possibly TRBD1 for D (5 bases). This CDR3 has 13 residues. Germline lookup yields CDR1 SGHKS and CDR2 YYEKEE (reference sequence). V lost 3 bases, J lost 1 base, and 7 bases lay in between. The CDR3 here is CASSYRSQETQYF. Written as DNA, the CDR3 is TGTGCCAGCAGCTACAGGTCCCAAGAGACCCAGTACTTC.

The rearrangement joins TRBV2 to TRBJ1-2; D is unclear. The germline V gene has CDR1 SNHLY and CDR2 FYNNEI. Trimming removed 3 bases at V and 2 bases at J, with 16 bases between. The CDR3 is 16 amino acids. CDR3 sequence reads: CASSDLGFSPNYGYTF. The CDR3 DNA reads as TGTGCCAGCAGTGACCTGGGATTCTCGCCCAACTATGGCTACACCTTC. The whole variable domain, remainder taken from reference TRBV2 and TRBJ1-2, is EPEVTQTPSHQVTQMGQEVILRCVPISNHLYFYWYRQILGQKVEFLVSFYNNEISEKSEIFDDQFSVERPDGSNFTLKIRSTKLEDSAMYFCASSDLGFSPNYGYTFGSGTRLTVV.

This sequence joins TRBV2 and TRBJ2-2, with TRBD2 matching over 9 bases. Germline V gene data show CDR1 as SNHLY and CDR2 as FYNNEI. V shed 1 base and J 3 bases; nucleotides not matched to a gene: 9. This CDR3 contains 18 residues. The CDR3 protein is CASSEGSSGVDYTGELFF. In DNA form, the CDR3 reads TGTGCCAGCAGTGAAGGTTCTAGCGGGGTAGACTACACCGGGGAGCTGTTTTTT.

The chain links TRBV15 to TRBJ2-1; 10 nucleotides agree with TRBD2. This CDR3 has 17 amino acids. Germline CDR1 is LNHNV and CDR2 is YYDKDF (reference sequence). V was pared by 0 bases and J by 5 bases, with 7 bases of the junction left unmatched. Here the CDR3 reads CATSRDQSGRGDNEQFF. The CDR3 DNA sequence: TGTGCCACCAGCAGAGATCAGAGCGGGAGGGGAGACAATGAGCAGTTCTTC.

The rearrangement joins TRBV30 to TRBJ2-1, with TRBD2 as a possible D gene (5 bases). Per the germline V gene, CDR1 is GTSNPN and CDR2 is SVGIG (reference sequence). The CDR3 is 11 amino acids. V shed 5 bases and J shed 6 bases, with 8 bases lying between them. CDR3 loop: CAWATSNEQFF. The DNA of the CDR3 is TGTGCCTGGGCAACTAGCAATGAGCAGTTCTTC.

The J gene is TRBJ1-4, the V gene TRBV28, with D possibly being TRBD1 (6 bases). Trimming removed 6 bases at V and 7 bases at J, with 21 bases between. CDR1 and CDR2 from the germline V gene are MDHEN and SYDVKM. This CDR3 is 16 amino acids long. The CDR3 nucleotides are TGTGCCAGCAGCCCACTGTACAGGTTAGGGGGTGAAAAACTGTTTTTT. This sequence encodes CASSPLYRLGGEKLFF.

CDR3 protein: CATSRGGEYEQYF. CDR3 sequence (DNA): TGTGCCACCAGCAGAGGGGGGGAATACGAGCAGTACTTC. This chain links TRBV15 with TRBJ2-7; weak D call: TRBD2 (6 bases). The germline CDR1 and CDR2 sequences are LNHNV and YYDKDF (reference sequence). This CDR3 is 13 amino acids long. Trimming cost V 1 base and J 4 bases, with 8 bases left between them.

The CDR3: CASVTPGSGYTF. The CDR3 DNA is TGTGCCAGCGTCACCCCAGGGAGCGGCTACACCTTC. The V call is TRBV28, the J call TRBJ1-2; a possible D gene is TRBD1 (5 bases). Germline V gene data show CDR1 as MDHEN and CDR2 as SYDVKM. V was cut by 8 bases and J by 8 bases, with 15 bases left in between. The CDR3 contains 12 residues.